One and the same sample provided the 8 T cell receptor beta chains below, sequenced in a study of beta chain features in type 1 diabetes. These receptors have no known antigen. Study-wide results and caveats: Type 1 diabetes patients had TCRB CDR3s that were shorter (moderately but significantly so) in all four CD4+ subsets.

Every bit of the isolated RNA underwent reverse transcription, so sequencing read expressed TCRB transcripts. The protocol was immunoSEQ multiplex PCR, while the TCRdb copy is restricted to in-frame clones and leaves out a portion. The table includes about 160,000 clones, 9% detected once. Sample: central memory CD4+ T cells from blood. Every receptor here comes from a woman aged 25-40 years with type 1 diabetes.

This clone was seen a few times. The rearrangement uses TRBV13 and TRBJ1-1, with TRBD1 identical over 7 bases. J gave up 2 bases and V 2 bases, and 11 bases lay outside the gene matches. The CDR3 sequence is 17 residues long. The germline CDR1 and CDR2 sequences are PRHDT and FYEKMQ (reference sequence). CDR3 DNA sequence: TGTGCCAGCAGCTTACCTAAAGCCGGGACAGTTAACACTGAAGCTTTCTTT. This gives the protein CASSLPKAGTVNTEAFF.

This clone has only a few counts. The CDR3 sequence: CSVLTNLDEKLFF. In DNA form, the CDR3 reads TGCAGCGTTCTGACAAACTTGGATGAAAAACTGTTTTTT. V usage is TRBV29-1 and J usage is TRBJ1-4, with D unresolved. Germline V gene lookup returns CDR1 SQVTM and CDR2 ANQGSEA. V dropped 5 bases and J dropped 6 bases, with 13 bases sitting between them. The CDR3 has 13 residues. Looking up the rest from reference TRBV29-1 and TRBJ1-4 gives the full variable domain: SAVISQKPSRDICQRGTSLTIQCQVDSQVTMMFWYRQQPGQSLTLIATANQGSEATYESGFVIDKFPISRPNLTFSTLTVSNMSPEDSSIYLCSVLTNLDEKLFFGSGTQLSVL.

This sequence joins TRBV7-9 and TRBJ2-3, with 12 bases identical to TRBD2. The CDR3 is made up of 15 amino acids. Germline V gene lookup returns CDR1 SEHNR and CDR2 FQNEAQ (reference sequence). The J segment lost 5 bases and the V segment lost 4 bases, leaving 4 bases of the junction unmatched. The CDR3 here is CASSSPSGGGDTQYF. CDR3 DNA: TGTGCCAGCAGCTCCCCTAGCGGGGGGGGAGATACGCAGTATTTT.

Details on this clone: At one end the junction does not follow the germline gene, possibly because of a read error. This specimen includes other DNA sequences encoding the same CDR3. The V and J genes are TRBV2 and TRBJ2-5; 9 positions match TRBD1. The CDR3 extends over 16 amino acids. The germline V gene encodes CDR1 SNHLY and CDR2 FYNNEI. CDR3 sequence reads: CASRYGTGMSQETQYF. DNA of the CDR3: TGTGCCAGCAGATATGGGACAGGGATGAGCCAAGAGACTCAGTACTTC.

This clone showed up just a few times. V is TRBV21-1 and J is TRBJ2-5; no DNA check was done on the table's D call, TRBD2. TRBV21-1 is noted as a pseudogene. The CDR3 covers 15 residues. CDR3 DNA sequence: TGTGCCAGCAGCCCCTATGCGGGGAGGGCGAGGACCCAGTACTTC. Amino acids: CASSPYAGRARTQYF.

The chain is built from TRBV7-3 and TRBJ2-7, with 10 bases that match TRBD2. The CDR3 is 15 residues long. Trimming cost V 2 bases and J 5 bases; bases outside gene matches: 6. Germline CDR1 reads SGHTA; CDR2 reads FQGTGA. CDR3 DNA: TGTGCCAGCAGCTTATCTCCTAGCGGGAGCCACGAGCAGTACTTC. As protein: CASSLSPSGSHEQYF.

This clone has a handful of counts. The gene calls are TRBV5-1 and TRBJ2-5; 8 bases line up with TRBD2. This CDR3 contains 14 residues. Germline CDR1 SGHRS, CDR2 YFSETQ. The V gene end was trimmed by 2 bases and the J gene end by 4 bases; junction bases not matched to a gene: 4. The CDR3 reads CASSFGTSGETQYF. The CDR3 coding sequence is TGCGCCAGCAGCTTCGGAACTAGCGGAGAGACCCAGTACTTC. The whole variable domain, remainder taken from reference TRBV5-1 and TRBJ2-5, is KAGVTQTPRYLIKTRGQQVTLSCSPISGHRSVSWYQQTPGQGLQFLFEYFSETQRNKGNFPGRFSGRQFSNSRSEMNVSTLELGDSALYLCASSFGTSGETQYFGPGTRLLVL.

The table lists this clone with a few counts. The chain uses TRBV19 and TRBJ1-5; possible D gene TRBD1, 6 bases. Germline values: CDR1 LNHDA, CDR2 SQIVND (reference sequence). V was trimmed by 5 bases and J by 2 bases, leaving 13 bases between them. The CDR3 runs to 15 residues. The CDR3 region is CASSARGVGNQPQHF. DNA for the CDR3: TGTGCCAGTAGTGCCAGGGGCGTCGGCAATCAGCCCCAGCATTTT.